This entry lists 29 T cell receptor beta chains sequenced from one sample in a study of blood T cells in healthy people across ages. Alongside a J-beta primer mix, a sample-barcoded 5' primer served in a second PCR lasting about 7 to 12 cycles. TCRdb itself ran the 5' RACE reads through MiXCR, one entry per CDR3 protein. Of 1.5 million or so distinct CDR3 sequences in the sample, approximately 38% were seen once. The sequenced sample was blood. These receptor sequences come from a young woman in good health.

The rearrangement uses TRBV2 and TRBJ2-7; the D gene is possibly TRBD1 (6 bases). The germline V gene encodes CDR1 SNHLY and CDR2 FYNNEI. V dropped 1 base and J dropped 1 base, with 8 bases sitting between them. The CDR3 runs 14 residues. CDR3 nucleotide sequence: TGTGCCAGCAGTGAAGGCGGACAGTCCTACGAGCAGTACTTC. This gives the protein CASSEGGQSYEQYF.

The V call is TRBV4-1, the J call TRBJ2-5; D unresolved. There are 16 residues in the CDR3. Germline CDR1 MGHRA, CDR2 YSYEKL. Trimming took 1 base from V and 1 from J, leaving 13 bases between them. The CDR3 here is CASSQGITRSQETQYF. The DNA of the CDR3 is TGCGCCAGCAGCCAAGGGATAACCCGAAGCCAAGAGACCCAGTACTTC.

This clonotype turned up a few times. The chain has TRBV20-1 and TRBJ2-5; 8 bases align to TRBD2. The DNA end lines up better with TRBJ2-7; the J call may be wrong. Germline V CDR1 and CDR2: DFQATT, SNEGSKA (reference sequence). CDR3 length: 15 amino acids. The chain's CDR3 is CSAPQMSGGGYEQYF. The CDR3 nucleotides read TGCAGTGCACCCCAGATGTCGGGAGGGGGGTACGAGCAGTACTTC.

The chain has TRBV20-1 and TRBJ2-3, with 8 bases aligning to TRBD1. The V and J ends lost 3 bases and 1 base, in that order; junction bases with no gene match: 6. Germline CDR1 is DFQATT and CDR2 is SNEGSKA (reference sequence). The CDR3 covers 15 residues. The CDR3 here is CSASDPGQGTDTQYF. The CDR3 nucleotides are TGCAGTGCTAGTGATCCGGGACAGGGCACAGATACGCAGTATTTT.

This clonotype was found a few times. This sequence joins TRBV7-2 and TRBJ1-2, with 10 bases fitting TRBD1. Germline values: CDR1 SGHTA, CDR2 FQGNSA. The CDR3 sequence is 16 residues long. J gave up 1 base and V 6 bases, and 8 bases lay outside the gene matches. The CDR3 sequence is CASRRDRGTSNYGYTF. In DNA, the CDR3 is TGTGCCAGCAGGCGGGACAGGGGAACTAGTAACTATGGCTACACCTTC.

The chain is built from TRBV10-3 and TRBJ1-3; no definite D call. CDR1 and CDR2 (germline): ENHRY, SYGVKD. The CDR3 has 17 residues. V lost 9 bases and J lost 1, with 22 bases in between. The DNA for the CDR3 is TGTGCCATACGGGCGAACCTCTCATCGAAGTCTGGAAACACCATATATTTT. This translates into CAIRANLSSKSGNTIYF.

This rearrangement joins TRBV15 to TRBJ2-7; D not certain. V dropped 0 bases and J dropped 1 base, with 7 bases sitting between them. Germline CDR1 reads LNHNV; CDR2 reads YYDKDF (reference sequence). This CDR3 is built from 14 residues. The CDR3 protein is CATSRDKVSYEQYF. As DNA, the CDR3 is TGTGCCACCAGCAGAGATAAGGTTTCCTACGAGCAGTACTTC.

The chain couples TRBV3-1 to TRBJ2-2; D possibly corresponds to TRBD2 (5 bases). The V end was cut by 4 bases, the J end by 9 bases, with 9 bases between. Germline CDR1 and CDR2: LGHDT and YNNKEL (reference sequence). This CDR3 has 12 residues. The CDR3 nucleotides read TGTGCCAGCAGCCTACTAGGGAGGGAGCTGTTTTTT. Translation: CASSLLGRELFF.

With respect to this clonotype: One junction end does not reproduce the germline sequence, and a read error may be involved. The chain is built from TRBV3-1 and TRBJ1-1; 9 bases line up with TRBD1. CDR1 is LGHDT, CDR2 YNNKEL, per germline (reference sequence). The CDR3 loop spans 16 amino acids. In nucleotides, the CDR3 is TGTGCCCGCAGCCCCCGGACAGGGGACGTTTATACTGAAGCTTTCTTT. This codes for CARSPRTGDVYTEAFF.

The chain has TRBV28 and TRBJ1-2; 9 bases agree with TRBD1. The CDR3 spans 15 residues. CDR1 is MDHEN and CDR2 is SYDVKM in the germline V gene. As DNA, the CDR3 is TGTGCGGCAGATAGGACAGGGGAAAAGGGGTATGGCTACACCTTC. Its protein is CAADRTGEKGYGYTF.

The V and J genes are TRBV20-1 and TRBJ1-6, with 9 bases identical to TRBD1. The V and J ends lost 6 bases and 7 bases, in that order; junction bases with no gene match: 7. Germline V gene data show CDR1 as DFQATT and CDR2 as SNEGSKA (reference sequence). The CDR3 contains 14 residues. The CDR3 loop reads CSARDRGENSPLHF. CDR3 in DNA: TGCAGTGCCCGAGACAGGGGGGAAAATTCACCCCTCCACTTT.

The CDR3 is CASSAPGGSKNIQYF. The CDR3 DNA reads as TGTGCCAGCAGTGCCCCGGGGGGCAGCAAAAACATTCAGTACTTC. The V call is TRBV27, the J call TRBJ2-4; perhaps TRBD2 as D (7 bases). Germline V CDR1 and CDR2: MNHEY, SMNVEV (reference sequence). Deletions cut 5 bases from V and 3 bases from J, with 14 bases between. The CDR3 is 15 amino acids.

The V and J genes are TRBV12-5 and TRBJ2-2; 11 positions agree with TRBD2. Germline assignment: CDR1 LGHNT and CDR2 FRNRAP. V gave up 6 bases and J gave up 5 bases; unmatched junction bases: 8. There are 16 residues in the CDR3. The CDR3 region has the DNA TGTGCTAGTGGGCTACTAGCGGGAGAGGGGACCGGGGAGCTGTTTTTT. This codes for CASGLLAGEGTGELFF.

The V gene is TRBV20-1, the J gene TRBJ2-7; unclear D gene. CDR1 is DFQATT, CDR2 SNEGSKA, per germline (reference sequence). CDR3 length: 12 residues. V was cut by 1 base and J by 4 bases, with 8 bases left in between. The CDR3 is CSARVLEYEQYF. CDR3 in DNA: TGCAGTGCTAGAGTTTTAGAGTACGAGCAGTACTTC.

This clonotype was recorded a few times. The genes are TRBV25-1 and TRBJ1-2, with a possible D match to TRBD1 (6 bases). CDR3 length equals 13 residues. Germline CDR1 is MGHDK and CDR2 is SYGVNS. V gave up 6 bases and J gave up 8 bases, with 16 bases separating them. Here the CDR3 reads CASSLGGYLGYTF. The CDR3 DNA is TGTGCCAGCAGCTTAGGGGGGTACCTAGGCTACACCTTC.

The CDR3 sequence: CASSPWGTFYEQYF. CDR3 nucleotide sequence: TGTGCCAGCAGCCCGTGGGGGACCTTCTACGAGCAGTACTTC. The gene calls are TRBV28 and TRBJ2-7; D could derive from TRBD1 or TRBD2 (5 bases each). V dropped 6 bases and J dropped 3 bases, with 15 bases sitting between them. The CDR3 spans 14 residues. Germline V gene lookup returns CDR1 MDHEN and CDR2 SYDVKM.

The CDR3 DNA sequence: TGCGCCAGCAGCTTAGACATGGGTAACAATGAAAAACTGTTTTTT. Translating it yields CASSLDMGNNEKLFF. This chain uses TRBV5-1 with TRBJ1-4; D remains unclear. Germline loops: CDR1 SGHRS, CDR2 YFSETQ. The CDR3 is 15 residues long. The V end was cut by 2 bases, the J end by 5 bases, with 13 bases between.

This chain uses TRBV10-3 with TRBJ2-2, with 10 nucleotides matching TRBD1. Per germline, CDR1 ENHRY and CDR2 SYGVKD. The CDR3 length is 14 residues. Losses at the gene ends were 6 bases for V and 7 bases for J; bases not matched to a gene: 5. This CDR3 is CAISPGTGVGELFF. Here the CDR3 DNA reads TGTGCCATCAGCCCCGGGACAGGGGTCGGGGAGCTGTTTTTT.

In nucleotides, the CDR3 is TGTGCCAGCAGCTCAAAGTCGCCGGGACAGGGGAGCTCTGGAAACACCATATATTTT. Translated, it gives CASSSKSPGQGSSGNTIYF. V and J are TRBV7-9 and TRBJ1-3; TRBD1 aligns across 10 bases. Per the germline V gene, CDR1 is SEHNR and CDR2 is FQNEAQ (reference sequence). V dropped 4 bases and J dropped 0; count of bases not matched to a gene: 12. This CDR3 has 19 residues.

This clonotype has only a few counts. The chain uses TRBV27 and TRBJ2-7, with a tentative D call TRBD1 (7 bases). Germline assignment: CDR1 MNHEY and CDR2 SMNVEV (reference sequence). Trimming stripped 6 bases from V and 1 base from J, with 16 bases between. The CDR3 is 15 residues long. The CDR3 sequence: CASRSQGGESYEQYF. Written as DNA, the CDR3 is TGTGCCAGCAGGTCTCAGGGGGGTGAGTCCTACGAGCAGTACTTC.

This sequence joins TRBV27 and TRBJ2-1; the D is unclear. Trimming left V 6 bases short and J 7 bases short, with 10 bases between. This CDR3 is 12 amino acids long. Per the germline V gene, CDR1 is MNHEY and CDR2 is SMNVEV (reference sequence). The CDR3 DNA reads TGTGCCAGCAGGAAGGGTCTGAATGAGCAGTTCTTC. Amino acids: CASRKGLNEQFF.

CDR3 protein: CASSTEGATNYGYTF. CDR3 in DNA: TGTGCCAGCAGCACCGAGGGGGCGACTAACTATGGCTACACCTTC. The V and J genes are TRBV9 and TRBJ1-2, with 7 bases identical to TRBD1. V dropped 4 bases and J dropped 0; count of bases not matched to a gene: 6. CDR3 length equals 15 residues. CDR1 SGDLS and CDR2 YYNGEE come from the germline V gene.

The CDR3 nucleotides read TGTGCCAGCAGTAGGGGGTGGTCCGGGGAGCAGTACTTC. This codes for CASSRGWSGEQYF. The J gene is TRBJ2-5, the V gene TRBV6-5; tentative D call: TRBD1 (6 bases). There are 13 residues in the CDR3. Germline V lookup: CDR1 MNHEY, CDR2 SVGAGI. The V end lost 5 bases, the J end lost 11 bases, and 18 bases lay between the germline ends.

The sample holds a few counts of this clonotype. The junction departs from the called germline gene at one end, perhaps through a read error. V usage is TRBV4-1 and J usage is TRBJ1-1, with D uncertain. The length of the CDR3 is 11 residues. Germline V gene sequence: CDR1 MGHRA, CDR2 YSYEKL. In DNA form, the CDR3 reads TGTGCCAGCAGCCAAGACCGAGAGGCTTTCTTT. It specifies CASSQDREAFF.

Only a few counts were recorded for this clonotype. The chain uses TRBV20-1 and TRBJ1-1; tentative D call: TRBD1 (6 bases). Germline V lookup: CDR1 DFQATT, CDR2 SNEGSKA (reference sequence). Trimming shortened V by 2 bases and J by 4 bases, and 14 bases separated the two germline ends. CDR3 length: 14 amino acids. The CDR3 is CSARWGPERTEAFF. CDR3 nucleotides: TGCAGTGCTAGATGGGGGCCCGAGCGCACTGAAGCTTTCTTT.

The CDR3 DNA is TGCAGTGCTAGGTATGACGAGCAGTACTTC. It translates to CSARYDEQYF. The gene calls are TRBV20-1 and TRBJ2-7, with no clear D. There are 10 residues in the CDR3. Trimming removed 3 bases at V and 5 bases at J, with 5 bases between. CDR1 and CDR2 from the germline V gene are DFQATT and SNEGSKA (reference sequence).

The chain combines TRBV6-6 with TRBJ2-4, with D perhaps being TRBD1 or TRBD2 (5 bases each). The J call may not be correct, given that the DNA end is closer to TRBJ2-7. This CDR3 region has 13 residues. Germline V gives CDR1 MNHNY, CDR2 SVGAGI (reference sequence). CDR3 sequence: CASSYRRDHEQYF. The CDR3, as DNA: TGTGCCAGCAGTTACCGCAGGGACCACGAGCAGTACTTC.

The chain employs TRBV6-5 and TRBJ2-1; D is undetermined. Germline V gene sequence: CDR1 MNHEY, CDR2 SVGAGI. CDR3 size: 13 residues. Trimming shortened V by 3 bases and J by 8 bases, and 11 bases separated the two germline ends. The CDR3 is CASSYRVGDEQFF. In nucleotides, the CDR3 is TGTGCCAGCAGTTATCGTGTGGGCGATGAGCAGTTCTTC.

A few counts support this clonotype. The rearrangement joins TRBV4-1 to TRBJ2-7; 13 positions agree with TRBD2. J gave up 7 bases and V 3 bases, and 15 bases lay outside the gene matches. Looked up from germline, CDR1 is MGHRA and CDR2 is YSYEKL. The CDR3 has 18 residues. The CDR3 here is CASSQYVTSGGTPREQYF. Here the CDR3 DNA reads TGCGCCAGCAGCCAGTATGTGACTAGCGGGGGGACCCCTCGGGAGCAGTACTTC.